This T cell receptor (beta chain) was captured in a study of blood T cell repertoires in COVID-19. Original analysis: Nucleated cell number was recorded as an estimate derived from reference gene primer amplification. Measured with immunoSEQ multiplex PCR; TCRdb has only the in-frame clones, and not every one. V, J and clone size are taken as reported in that table, and D and trimming were inferred from the DNA itself. This table has 35,000 to 55,000 clones, 70% to 90% appearing once. J gave up 0 bases and V 6 bases, and 4 bases lay outside the gene matches. CDR1 MNHNY and CDR2 SVGAGI come from the germline V gene (reference sequence). The CDR3 runs to 14 residues.

The sample consisted of peripheral blood. This chain joins TRBV6-6 and TRBJ2-7; 8 bases match TRBD2. The receptor was isolated from a woman in her seventies in a cohort sampled during active COVID-19. CDR3 sequence reads: CASRELAASYEQYF. The DNA for the CDR3 is TGTGCCAGCAGAGAACTAGCGGCCTCCTACGAGCAGTACTTC.